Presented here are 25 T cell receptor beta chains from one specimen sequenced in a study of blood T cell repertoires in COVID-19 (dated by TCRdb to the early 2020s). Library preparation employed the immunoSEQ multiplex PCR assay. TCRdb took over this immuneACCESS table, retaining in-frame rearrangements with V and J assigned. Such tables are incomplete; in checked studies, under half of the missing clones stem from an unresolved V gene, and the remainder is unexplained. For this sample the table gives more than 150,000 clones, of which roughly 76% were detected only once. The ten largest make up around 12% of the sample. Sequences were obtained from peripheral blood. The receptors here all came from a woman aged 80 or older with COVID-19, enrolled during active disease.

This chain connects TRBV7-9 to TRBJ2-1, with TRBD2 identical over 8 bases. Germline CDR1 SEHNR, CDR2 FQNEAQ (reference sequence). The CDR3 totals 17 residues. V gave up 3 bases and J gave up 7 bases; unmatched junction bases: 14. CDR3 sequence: CASSFLPWSGGRNEQFF. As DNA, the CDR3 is TGTGCCAGCAGCTTCCTTCCGTGGAGCGGGGGTAGGAATGAGCAGTTCTTC.

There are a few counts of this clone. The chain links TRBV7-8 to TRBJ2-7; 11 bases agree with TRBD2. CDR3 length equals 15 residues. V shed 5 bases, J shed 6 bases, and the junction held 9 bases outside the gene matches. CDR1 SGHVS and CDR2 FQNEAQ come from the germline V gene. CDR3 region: CASSKLAGVRSEQYF. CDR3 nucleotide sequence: TGTGCCAGCAGCAAACTAGCGGGAGTTCGAAGCGAGCAGTACTTC.

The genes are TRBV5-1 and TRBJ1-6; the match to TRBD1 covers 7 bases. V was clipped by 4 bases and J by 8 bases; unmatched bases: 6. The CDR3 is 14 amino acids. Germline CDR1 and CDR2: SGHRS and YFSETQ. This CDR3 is CASSPNRGDSPLHF. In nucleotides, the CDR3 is TGCGCCAGCAGCCCGAACAGGGGCGATTCACCCCTCCACTTT.

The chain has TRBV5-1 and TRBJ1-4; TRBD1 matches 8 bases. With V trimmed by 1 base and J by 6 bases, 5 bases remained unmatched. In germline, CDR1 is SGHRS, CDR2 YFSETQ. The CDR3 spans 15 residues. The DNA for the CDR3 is TGCGCCAGCAGCTTGCGGACAGGGTTGTATGAAAAACTGTTTTTT. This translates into CASSLRTGLYEKLFF.

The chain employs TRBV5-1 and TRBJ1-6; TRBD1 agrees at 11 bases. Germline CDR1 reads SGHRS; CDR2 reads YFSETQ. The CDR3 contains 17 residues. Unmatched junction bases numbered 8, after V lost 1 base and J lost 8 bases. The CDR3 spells CASSLNSPGQGDSPLHF. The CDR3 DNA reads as TGCGCCAGCAGCTTGAACTCACCGGGACAGGGGGATTCACCCCTCCACTTT.

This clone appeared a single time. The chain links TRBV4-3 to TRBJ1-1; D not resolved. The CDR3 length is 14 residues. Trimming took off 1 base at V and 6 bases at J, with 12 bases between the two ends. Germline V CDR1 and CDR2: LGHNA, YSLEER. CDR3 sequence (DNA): TGCGCCAGCAGCCAAGCCCGGCGGTTCGCTGAAGCTTTCTTT. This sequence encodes CASSQARRFAEAFF.

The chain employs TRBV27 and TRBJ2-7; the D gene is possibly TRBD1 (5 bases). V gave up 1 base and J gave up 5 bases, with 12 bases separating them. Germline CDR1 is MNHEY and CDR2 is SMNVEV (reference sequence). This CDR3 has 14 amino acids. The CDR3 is CASSLFGTGNEQYF. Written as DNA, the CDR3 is TGTGCCAGCAGTTTATTTGGAACAGGCAACGAGCAGTACTTC.

The chain's CDR3 is CASSEQGWNSPLHF. The CDR3 bases are TGTGCCAGCAGCGAACAGGGGTGGAATTCACCCCTCCACTTT. The chain is built from TRBV7-6 and TRBJ1-6; 7 bases match TRBD1. Trimming at V came to 5 bases and at J to 7 bases, leaving 5 bases not matched to a gene. The CDR3 consists of 14 residues. Per germline, CDR1 SGHVS and CDR2 FNYEAQ. Using reference TRBV7-6 and TRBJ1-6 for the parts outside the CDR3, the full variable domain is GAGVSQSPRYKVTKRGQDVALRCDPISGHVSLYWYRQALGQGPEFLTYFNYEAQQDKSGLPNDRFSAERPEGSISTLTIQRTEQRDSAMYRCASSEQGWNSPLHFGNGTRLTVT.

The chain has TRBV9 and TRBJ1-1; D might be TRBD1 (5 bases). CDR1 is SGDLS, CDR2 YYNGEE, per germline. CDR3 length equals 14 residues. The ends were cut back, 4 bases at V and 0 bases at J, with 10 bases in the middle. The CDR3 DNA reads TGTGCCAGCAGCAGACAGCAATTGAACACTGAAGCTTTCTTT. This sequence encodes CASSRQQLNTEAFF.

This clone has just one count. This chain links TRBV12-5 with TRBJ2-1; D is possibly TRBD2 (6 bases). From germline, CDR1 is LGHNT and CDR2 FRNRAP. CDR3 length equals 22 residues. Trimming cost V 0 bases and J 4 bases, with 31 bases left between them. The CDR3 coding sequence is TGTGCTAGTGGTTTGGTCGGCAGGCGGTTCAGGGATAGCGGTTTGAGATACAATGAGCAGTTCTTC. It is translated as CASGLVGRRFRDSGLRYNEQFF.

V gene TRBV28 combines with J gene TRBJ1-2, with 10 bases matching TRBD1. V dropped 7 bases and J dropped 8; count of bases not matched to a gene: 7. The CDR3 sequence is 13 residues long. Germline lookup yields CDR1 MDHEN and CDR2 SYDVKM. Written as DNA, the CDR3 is TGTGCCAGCACTCGACAGGGGGCAGGCGGCTACACCTTC. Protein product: CASTRQGAGGYTF.

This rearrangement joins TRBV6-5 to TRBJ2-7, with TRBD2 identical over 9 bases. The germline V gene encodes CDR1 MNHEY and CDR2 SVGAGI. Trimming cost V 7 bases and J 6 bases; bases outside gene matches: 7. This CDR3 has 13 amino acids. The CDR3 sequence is CASKATSGLEQYF. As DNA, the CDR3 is TGTGCCAGCAAAGCTACTAGCGGGCTCGAGCAGTACTTC.

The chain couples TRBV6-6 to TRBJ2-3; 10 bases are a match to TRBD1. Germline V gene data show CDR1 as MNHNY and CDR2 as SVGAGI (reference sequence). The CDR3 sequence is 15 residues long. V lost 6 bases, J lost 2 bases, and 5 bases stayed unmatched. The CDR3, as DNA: TGTGCCAGCAGGGGGGACAGGGGTTTCACAGATACGCAGTATTTT. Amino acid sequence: CASRGDRGFTDTQYF.

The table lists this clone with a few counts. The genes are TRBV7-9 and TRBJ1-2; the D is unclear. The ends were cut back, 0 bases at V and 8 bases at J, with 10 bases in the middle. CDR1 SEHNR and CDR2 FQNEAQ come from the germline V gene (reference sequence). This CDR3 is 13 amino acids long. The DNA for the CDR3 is TGTGCCAGCAGCTTAGCCGCGGTTCGGGGCTACACCTTC. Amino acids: CASSLAAVRGYTF.

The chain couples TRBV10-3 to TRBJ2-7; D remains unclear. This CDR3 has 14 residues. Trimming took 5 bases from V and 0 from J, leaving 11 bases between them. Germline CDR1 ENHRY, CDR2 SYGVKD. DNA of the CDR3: TGTGCCATCAGTAACGTAGAGGTCTCCTACGAGCAGTACTTC. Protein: CAISNVEVSYEQYF.

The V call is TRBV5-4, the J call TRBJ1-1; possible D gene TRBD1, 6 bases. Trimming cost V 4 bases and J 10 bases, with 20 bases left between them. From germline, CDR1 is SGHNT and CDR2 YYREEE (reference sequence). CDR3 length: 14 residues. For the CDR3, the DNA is TGTGCCAGCAGCCTCTACAGGGAAGACCCAGTAGCTTTCTTT. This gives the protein CASSLYREDPVAFF.

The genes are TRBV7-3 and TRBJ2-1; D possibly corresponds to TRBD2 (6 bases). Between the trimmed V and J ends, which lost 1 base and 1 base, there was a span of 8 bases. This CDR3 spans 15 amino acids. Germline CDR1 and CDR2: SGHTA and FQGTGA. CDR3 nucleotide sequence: TGTGCCAGCAGCTTAAATGGGGGGTCCTACAATGAGCAGTTCTTC. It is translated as CASSLNGGSYNEQFF.

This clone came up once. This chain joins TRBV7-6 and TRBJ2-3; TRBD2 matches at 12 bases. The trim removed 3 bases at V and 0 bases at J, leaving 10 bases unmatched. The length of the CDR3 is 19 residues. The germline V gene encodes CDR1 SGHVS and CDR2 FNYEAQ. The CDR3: CASSFPLAGGLSSTDTQYF. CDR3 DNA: TGTGCCAGCAGCTTTCCACTAGCGGGGGGCCTGTCGAGCACAGATACGCAGTATTTT. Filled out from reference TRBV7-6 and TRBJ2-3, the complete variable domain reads GAGVSQSPRYKVTKRGQDVALRCDPISGHVSLYWYRQALGQGPEFLTYFNYEAQQDKSGLPNDRFSAERPEGSISTLTIQRTEQRDSAMYRCASSFPLAGGLSSTDTQYFGPGTRLTVL.

The CDR3 bases are TGTGCCAGCAGTTTATCGTTTGGGGACAGAGTTTACGAGCAGTACTTC. The encoded protein is CASSLSFGDRVYEQYF. This chain connects TRBV27 to TRBJ2-7; 7 bases line up with TRBD1. CDR1 and CDR2 (germline): MNHEY, SMNVEV (reference sequence). CDR3 length: 16 amino acids. V was clipped by 0 bases and J by 4 bases; unmatched bases: 9.

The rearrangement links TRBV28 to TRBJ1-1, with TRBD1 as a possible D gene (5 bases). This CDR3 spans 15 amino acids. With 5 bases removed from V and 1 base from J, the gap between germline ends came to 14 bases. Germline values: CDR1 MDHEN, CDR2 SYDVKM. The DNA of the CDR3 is TGTGCCAGCAGTCAAGCAGGGCGGCGGAACACTGAAGCTTTCTTT. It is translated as CASSQAGRRNTEAFF.

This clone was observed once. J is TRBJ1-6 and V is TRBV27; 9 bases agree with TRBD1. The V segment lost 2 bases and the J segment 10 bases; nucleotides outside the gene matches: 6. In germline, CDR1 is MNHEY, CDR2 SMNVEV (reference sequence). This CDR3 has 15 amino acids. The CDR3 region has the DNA TGTGCCAGCAGTTTAGGTGGGACAGGGAACTCACCCCTCCACTTT. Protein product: CASSLGGTGNSPLHF.

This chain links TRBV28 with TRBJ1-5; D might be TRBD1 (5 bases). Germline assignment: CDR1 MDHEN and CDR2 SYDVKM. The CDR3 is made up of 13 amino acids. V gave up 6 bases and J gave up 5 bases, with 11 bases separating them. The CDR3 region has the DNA TGTGCCAGCAGGGGGCGGATCTATCAGCCCCAGCATTTT. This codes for CASRGRIYQPQHF.

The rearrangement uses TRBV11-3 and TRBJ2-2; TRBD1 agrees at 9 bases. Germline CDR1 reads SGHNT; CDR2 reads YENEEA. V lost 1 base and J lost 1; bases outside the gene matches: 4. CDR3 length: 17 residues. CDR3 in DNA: TGTGCCAGCAGCTTAGTCTGGGACAGGGAGAACACCGGGGAGCTGTTTTTT. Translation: CASSLVWDRENTGELFF. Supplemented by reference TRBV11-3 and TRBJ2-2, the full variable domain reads EAGVVQSPRYKIIEKKQPVAFWCNPISGHNTLYWYLQNLGQGPELLIRYENEEAVDDSQLPKDRFSAERLKGVDSTLKIQPAELGDSAVYLCASSLVWDRENTGELFFGEGSRLTVL.

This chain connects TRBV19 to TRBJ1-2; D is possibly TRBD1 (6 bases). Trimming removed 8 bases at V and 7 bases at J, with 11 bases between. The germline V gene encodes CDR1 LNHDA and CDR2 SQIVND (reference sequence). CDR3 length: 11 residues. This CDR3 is CASGTLSGYTF. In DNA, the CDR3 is TGTGCCAGTGGGACATTATCTGGCTACACCTTC.

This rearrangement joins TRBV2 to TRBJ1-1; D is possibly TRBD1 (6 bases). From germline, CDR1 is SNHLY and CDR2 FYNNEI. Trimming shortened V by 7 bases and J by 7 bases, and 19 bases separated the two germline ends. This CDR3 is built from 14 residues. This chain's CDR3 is CASTGLGTNREAFF. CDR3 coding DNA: TGTGCCAGCACGGGGCTGGGGACAAATCGTGAAGCTTTCTTT.